Each of the 32 T cell receptor beta chains below was sequenced from the same sample in a study of T-cell memory formation after mild COVID-19. In TCRdb, the 5' RACE reads were re-called with MiXCR into one record per CDR3 protein. Among about half a million distinct CDR3 sequences listed, around a sixth were seen once. Material for sequencing was PBMCs or a T cell subset sorted from them (not recorded which). The origin of the receptors is an adult woman who had mild COVID-19 (a few samples of this study predate the infection). Cell type and time point are not known.

This clonotype has just a few counts. The chain carries TRBV9 and TRBJ2-2; D gene uncertain. Germline V gene data show CDR1 as SGDLS and CDR2 as YYNGEE. Trimming took off 0 bases at V and 4 bases at J, with 13 bases between the two ends. The CDR3 totals 16 residues. The CDR3 nucleotides read TGTGCCAGCAGCGTAGGGCGAAAAACGGGCACCGGGGAGCTGTTTTTT. Protein sequence: CASSVGRKTGTGELFF.

V and J are TRBV7-6 and TRBJ2-7; 11 bases are a match to TRBD1. CDR3 length equals 15 residues. Germline V CDR1 and CDR2: SGHVS, FNYEAQ. With 1 base clipped from V and 5 bases from J, the junction kept 4 bases outside the gene matches. The CDR3 region is CASSLEGDRGDEQYF. The CDR3 region has the DNA TGTGCCAGCAGCTTAGAAGGGGACAGGGGGGACGAGCAGTACTTC.

The chain carries TRBV4-1 and TRBJ1-4, with a tentative D call TRBD1 (5 bases). This CDR3 is 16 amino acids long. The V and J ends lost 4 bases and 0 bases respectively, with 12 bases between them. From germline, CDR1 is MGHRA and CDR2 YSYEKL. CDR3 DNA sequence: TGCGCCAGCAGCCGATCCACCAGGGCAACTAATGAAAAACTGTTTTTT. It yields the protein CASSRSTRATNEKLFF.

This clonotype was picked up many times. The chain combines TRBV4-2 with TRBJ2-7, with D possibly TRBD2 on 7 matching bases. Per germline, CDR1 LGHNA and CDR2 YNFKEQ. CDR3 size: 17 residues. V was trimmed by 2 bases and J by 0 bases, leaving 17 bases between them. The CDR3 DNA is TGTGCCAGCAGCCAACTAACTTCGGGGGGCCCCTCCTACGAGCAGTACTTC. Amino acids: CASSQLTSGGPSYEQYF.

This chain joins TRBV11-2 and TRBJ2-1, with 11 bases matching TRBD2. The CDR3 is 13 amino acids. Germline values: CDR1 SGHAT, CDR2 FQNNGV. V lost 4 bases, J lost 12 bases, and 5 bases stayed unmatched. This CDR3 reads CASSSGLADLQFF. CDR3 sequence (DNA): TGTGCCAGCAGCTCGGGACTAGCGGATCTGCAGTTCTTC.

In this sample, this clonotype turned up once. V and J are TRBV6-2 or TRBV6-3 and TRBJ2-1; perhaps TRBD2 as D (5 bases). Trimming stripped 2 bases from V and 6 bases from J, with 14 bases between. Germline V gene sequence: CDR1 MNHEY, CDR2 SVGEGT. This CDR3 is 15 amino acids long. In DNA form, the CDR3 reads TGTGCCAGCAGTTACCTGAAGCTAGCCATCAATGAGCAGTTCTTC. Amino acid sequence: CASSYLKLAINEQFF.

The rearrangement uses TRBV7-6 and TRBJ2-5; D uncertain. The ends were cut back, 4 bases at V and 5 bases at J, with 17 bases in the middle. Germline values: CDR1 SGHVS, CDR2 FNYEAQ. The CDR3 covers 15 residues. CDR3 nucleotide sequence: TGTGCCAGCAGCTCCCTACCGGGCCGGAGCGAGACCCAGTACTTC. Translation: CASSSLPGRSETQYF.

Comment on this clonotype: A read error may produce the germline difference seen at one junction end. J is TRBJ1-5 and V is TRBV20-1, with D perhaps matching TRBD1 (5 bases). The CDR3 runs to 15 residues. Germline values: CDR1 DFQATT, CDR2 SNEGSKA (reference sequence). The CDR3 DNA reads as TGCAGTGCGTCCTGGGGCGGTACTAGCAATCAGTCCCAGCATTTT. It specifies CSASWGGTSNQSQHF.

This clonotype turned up a few times. The rearrangement joins TRBV24-1 to TRBJ2-7; D unresolved. Germline V CDR1 and CDR2: KGHDR, SFDVKD. Trimming shortened V by 3 bases and J by 0 bases, and 2 bases separated the two germline ends. The length of the CDR3 is 12 residues. The CDR3 sequence: CATSDASYEQYF. Here the CDR3 DNA reads TGTGCCACCAGTGATGCCTCCTACGAGCAGTACTTC.

The chain combines TRBV19 with TRBJ2-2; D possibly matches TRBD1 or TRBD2 (5 bases each). The germline V and J ends were trimmed by 6 bases and 5 bases, with 13 bases remaining between them. In germline, CDR1 is LNHDA, CDR2 SQIVND (reference sequence). The CDR3 consists of 14 residues. The CDR3 coding sequence is TGTGCCAGTAGCCGGGACGAGGTGACCGGGGAGCTGTTTTTT. This sequence encodes CASSRDEVTGELFF.

The chain uses TRBV19 and TRBJ2-7; possibly TRBD2 for D (5 bases). CDR1 and CDR2 (germline): LNHDA, SQIVND (reference sequence). Deletions cut 8 bases from V and 0 bases from J, with 11 bases between. This CDR3 contains 13 residues. CDR3 region: CASGRGFSYEQYF. CDR3 DNA: TGTGCCAGTGGGAGAGGGTTCTCCTACGAGCAGTACTTC.

The gene calls are TRBV11-2 and TRBJ2-7, with 7 bases that match TRBD2. Germline assignment: CDR1 SGHAT and CDR2 FQNNGV. CDR3 size: 12 residues. Trimming at V came to 5 bases and at J to 8 bases, leaving 6 bases not matched to a gene. In DNA, the CDR3 is TGTGCCAGCAGCCCCTCGGGGGGTCAGCAGTACTTC. It translates to CASSPSGGQQYF.

This chain joins TRBV5-1 and TRBJ2-7, with a weak D call TRBD2 (5 bases). The germline CDR1 and CDR2 sequences are SGHRS and YFSETQ. The V end was cut by 6 bases, the J end by 0 bases, with 10 bases between. The CDR3 contains 13 residues. The CDR3 is CASIIGSSYEQYF. The CDR3 coding sequence is TGCGCCAGCATTATAGGGAGCTCCTACGAGCAGTACTTC.

This clonotype was detected ten times or more. J is TRBJ2-7 and V is TRBV27; 9 bases match TRBD1. The V gene end was trimmed by 3 bases and the J gene end by 4 bases; junction bases not matched to a gene: 4. From germline, CDR1 is MNHEY and CDR2 SMNVEV (reference sequence). CDR3 length: 14 amino acids. CDR3 residues: CASSFRGQGYEQYF. The CDR3 DNA follows: TGTGCCAGCAGTTTTCGGGGACAGGGATACGAGCAGTACTTC.

There are a few counts of this clonotype. The chain couples TRBV19 to TRBJ2-1, with 8 bases matching TRBD1. There are 16 residues in the CDR3. Germline V gene lookup returns CDR1 LNHDA and CDR2 SQIVND (reference sequence). V shed 7 bases, J shed 4 bases, and the junction held 12 bases outside the gene matches. CDR3 loop: CASTPSAGTGYNEQFF. Written as DNA, the CDR3 is TGTGCCAGTACCCCTTCCGCCGGGACAGGTTACAATGAGCAGTTCTTC.

V gene TRBV14 combines with J gene TRBJ1-5, with no clear D. This CDR3 has 13 residues. Germline-derived CDR1 and CDR2 are SGHDN and FVKESK. Deletions cut 0 bases from V and 6 bases from J, with 6 bases between. CDR3 sequence reads: CASSQDGVQPQHF. CDR3 nucleotides: TGTGCCAGCAGCCAAGATGGGGTTCAGCCCCAGCATTTT.

This clonotype was seen a handful of times. The rearrangement joins TRBV15 to TRBJ2-2, with D unresolved. This CDR3 contains 14 residues. V lost 6 bases and J 3 bases, leaving 11 bases between the germline ends. The germline CDR1 and CDR2 sequences are LNHNV and YYDKDF (reference sequence). The CDR3 region is CATRPLGYTGELFF. The CDR3 DNA is TGTGCCACCAGACCTCTGGGATACACCGGGGAGCTGTTTTTT.

In its sample, this clonotype was seen a few times. The chain is built from TRBV19 and TRBJ1-1; a weak D match, TRBD1 (5 bases). Germline lookup yields CDR1 LNHDA and CDR2 SQIVND (reference sequence). The CDR3 totals 14 residues. Trimming removed 4 bases from V and 4 bases from J, with 13 bases in between. CDR3 nucleotides: TGTGCCAGTAGTAGGGGCCGGGTAAGCACTGAAGCTTTCTTT. Protein sequence: CASSRGRVSTEAFF.

The genes are TRBV10-3 and TRBJ2-1; D gene uncertain. Germline V gene data show CDR1 as ENHRY and CDR2 as SYGVKD. V was shortened by 0 bases and J by 7 bases, with 10 bases between the two germline ends. CDR3 length equals 14 residues. CDR3 nucleotides: TGTGCCATCAGTGAGTCGAGTAAAGGTAATGAGCAGTTCTTC. Residues: CAISESSKGNEQFF.

Only a few counts were recorded for this clonotype. The V call is TRBV7-9, the J call TRBJ1-5; TRBD1 agrees at 12 bases. The CDR3 loop spans 19 amino acids. CDR1 and CDR2 (germline): SEHNR, FQNEAQ (reference sequence). J lost 5 bases, V lost 0 bases, and 11 bases had no gene match. The CDR3 sequence: CASSLASGTGGATDQPQHF. The CDR3 nucleotides read TGTGCCAGCAGCTTAGCGTCCGGGACAGGGGGCGCGACGGATCAGCCCCAGCATTTT.

V gene TRBV5-1 combines with J gene TRBJ2-5, with 7 positions matching TRBD2. Germline CDR1 is SGHRS and CDR2 is YFSETQ. V dropped 2 bases and J dropped 5; count of bases not matched to a gene: 9. There are 15 residues in the CDR3. In DNA, the CDR3 is TGCGCCAGCAGCTTCTCAACGGGGGGTGGCGAGACCCAGTACTTC. It is translated as CASSFSTGGGETQYF. Full variable domain (rest looked up from reference TRBV5-1 and TRBJ2-5): KAGVTQTPRYLIKTRGQQVTLSCSPISGHRSVSWYQQTPGQGLQFLFEYFSETQRNKGNFPGRFSGRQFSNSRSEMNVSTLELGDSALYLCASSFSTGGGETQYFGPGTRLLVL.

The gene calls are TRBV12-3 or TRBV12-4 and TRBJ1-2; unclear D gene. The CDR3 is made up of 14 amino acids. The V gene lost 4 bases and the J gene lost 8 bases, with 17 bases spanning the gap. The CDR3 protein is CASSSSRLQWGYTF. In DNA form, the CDR3 reads TGTGCCAGCAGTTCCTCCCGCCTGCAGTGGGGCTACACCTTC.

The V gene is TRBV27, the J gene TRBJ2-7; TRBD1 agrees at 7 bases. The CDR3 is 15 amino acids. Unmatched junction bases numbered 6, after V lost 2 bases and J lost 2 bases. Per the germline V gene, CDR1 is MNHEY and CDR2 is SMNVEV (reference sequence). CDR3 DNA: TGTGCCAGCAGTTTACAACCGGGACAGCCCTACGAGCAGTACTTC. It specifies CASSLQPGQPYEQYF.

The rearrangement joins TRBV7-2 to TRBJ2-5, with D possibly being TRBD2 (6 bases). With 1 base removed from V and 5 bases from J, the gap between germline ends came to 11 bases. The germline CDR1 and CDR2 sequences are SGHTA and FQGNSA. There are 14 residues in the CDR3. This CDR3 is CASSLGGVAETQYF. The CDR3 DNA is TGTGCCAGCAGCTTAGGCGGGGTGGCGGAGACCCAGTACTTC.

This chain connects TRBV24-1 to TRBJ2-7, with TRBD1 matching 8 bases. From germline, CDR1 is KGHDR and CDR2 SFDVKD. J was trimmed by 1 base and V by 5 bases; bases with no gene match: 6. This CDR3 region has 15 residues. CDR3 nucleotides: TGTGCCACCAGTGCTGCGACAGGGGTTTCCTACGAGCAGTACTTC. Protein product: CATSAATGVSYEQYF.

In this sample, this clonotype turned up a few times. J is TRBJ2-1 and V is TRBV5-1; D is undetermined. The CDR3 covers 17 residues. V was cut by 4 bases and J by 3 bases, with 20 bases left in between. Germline V gene sequence: CDR1 SGHRS, CDR2 YFSETQ. CDR3 amino acids: CASSDPSLTDVYNEQFF. Here the CDR3 DNA reads TGCGCCAGCAGCGATCCGTCCCTTACGGACGTCTACAATGAGCAGTTCTTC.

This clonotype was seen a handful of times. V is TRBV7-2 and J is TRBJ2-4, with a tentative D call TRBD2 (6 bases). Trimming shortened V by 1 base and J by 0 bases, and 10 bases separated the two germline ends. Germline V gene data show CDR1 as SGHTA and CDR2 as FQGNSA. This CDR3 contains 16 residues. CDR3: CASSLEGGVAKNIQYF. In nucleotides, the CDR3 is TGTGCCAGCAGCTTAGAAGGAGGGGTAGCCAAAAACATTCAGTACTTC.

The J gene is TRBJ1-4, the V gene TRBV7-3; TRBD1 is a possible D gene (6 bases). Germline V lookup: CDR1 SGHTA, CDR2 FQGTGA. CDR3 length equals 14 residues. Trimming took 5 bases from V and 10 from J, leaving 17 bases between them. The CDR3 DNA follows: TGTGCCAGCAGCGAAGGACAGCTTCAAGGAAAACTGTTTTTT. Its translation: CASSEGQLQGKLFF. Combining the CDR3 with reference TRBV7-3 and TRBJ1-4 gives the whole variable domain GAGVSQTPSNKVTEKGKYVELRCDPISGHTALYWYRQSLGQGPEFLIYFQGTGAADDSGLPNDRFFAVRPEGSVSTLKIQRTERGDSAVYLCASSEGQLQGKLFFGSGTQLSVL.

This clonotype came up a few times. The rearrangement uses TRBV29-1 and TRBJ2-5, with 8 bases that match TRBD2. Germline V gene sequence: CDR1 SQVTM, CDR2 ANQGSEA. V was pared by 4 bases and J by 2 bases, with 3 bases of the junction left unmatched. CDR3 length: 13 residues. In nucleotides, the CDR3 is TGCAGCGTTGGTGGACTAGCTCAAGAGACCCAGTACTTC. This translates into CSVGGLAQETQYF.

This clonotype occurred a few times. The V gene is TRBV4-1, the J gene TRBJ1-2; D call uncertain. Germline assignment: CDR1 MGHRA and CDR2 YSYEKL. This CDR3 comprises 15 residues. The germline V and J ends were trimmed by 0 bases and 0 bases, with 8 bases remaining between them. For the CDR3, the DNA is TGCGCCAGCAGCCAAGAGACGGCAGCTAACTATGGCTACACCTTC. Its protein product is CASSQETAANYGYTF.

This clonotype has a handful of counts. J is TRBJ2-1 and V is TRBV2; D remains unclear. Trimming left V 2 bases short and J 1 base short, with 6 bases between. In germline, CDR1 is SNHLY, CDR2 FYNNEI. The CDR3 extends over 14 amino acids. The CDR3 DNA reads TGTGCCAGCAGTGAAACAGTATCCTACAATGAGCAGTTCTTC. Encoded protein: CASSETVSYNEQFF.

The chain combines TRBV7-9 with TRBJ1-3; D uncertain. Germline lookup yields CDR1 SEHNR and CDR2 FQNEAQ (reference sequence). CDR3 length: 15 residues. Trimming took 7 bases from V and 0 from J, leaving 13 bases between them. The DNA for the CDR3 is TGTGCCAGCATCATCCCCCAGTTCTCTGGAAACACCATATATTTT. This codes for CASIIPQFSGNTIYF.